The subject of this entry is one TCR beta chain. Its specificity is not known. J was trimmed by 6 bases and V by 0 bases; bases with no gene match: 7. The CDR3 runs to 16 residues. CDR1 and CDR2 (germline): LGHNA, YSLEER. The sample originates from a study of OX40 agonist ivuxolimab in advanced cancers. Looking at the study overall: A mean age of roughly 62 years, range roughly 23 to 85, was recorded, and roughly 80% were male.

Profiled with immunoSEQ multiplex PCR; TCRdb holds only in-frame clones, not every one. Seen here are about 37,000 clones, approximately 82% observed once, and the top ten hold approximately 22%. Study outcomes and limitations: It was also the case that some nonresponders had low normalized T-cell clonal expansion.

This sequence originates from an adult with an advanced solid tumor such as melanoma, head and neck, liver or kidney cancer. The sample consisted of CD4+ or CD8+ T cells sorted from blood, taken in a trial of the OX40 agonist ivuxolimab. This chain uses TRBV4-3 with TRBJ1-4, with TRBD1 identical over 7 bases. In nucleotides, the CDR3 is TGCGCCAGCAGCCAAGAAAGGGGACAGTCCCATGAAAAACTGTTTTTT. Translation gives CASSQERGQSHEKLFF.